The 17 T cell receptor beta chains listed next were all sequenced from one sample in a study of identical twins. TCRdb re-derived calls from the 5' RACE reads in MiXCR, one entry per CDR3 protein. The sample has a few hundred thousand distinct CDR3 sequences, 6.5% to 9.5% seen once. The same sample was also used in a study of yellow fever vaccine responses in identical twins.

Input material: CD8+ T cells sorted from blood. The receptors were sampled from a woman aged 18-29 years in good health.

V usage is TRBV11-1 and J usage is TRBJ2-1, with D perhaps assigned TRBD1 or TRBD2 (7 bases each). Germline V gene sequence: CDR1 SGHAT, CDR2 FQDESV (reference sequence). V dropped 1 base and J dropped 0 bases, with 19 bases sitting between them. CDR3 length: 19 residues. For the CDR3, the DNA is TGTGCCAGCAGCTTAGGGGTTCTGCAGGGGGGGAGCTCCTACAATGAGCAGTTCTTC. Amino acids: CASSLGVLQGGSSYNEQFF.

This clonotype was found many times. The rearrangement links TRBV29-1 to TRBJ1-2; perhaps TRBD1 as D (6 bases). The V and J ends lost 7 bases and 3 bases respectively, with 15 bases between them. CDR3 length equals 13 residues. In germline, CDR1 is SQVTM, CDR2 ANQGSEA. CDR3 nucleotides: TGCAGCGACGGGGGGGGCGCGGACTATGGCTACACCTTC. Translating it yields CSDGGGADYGYTF. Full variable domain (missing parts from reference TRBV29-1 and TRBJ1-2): SAVISQKPSRDICQRGTSLTIQCQVDSQVTMMFWYRQQPGQSLTLIATANQGSEATYESGFVIDKFPISRPNLTFSTLTVSNMSPEDSSIYLCSDGGGADYGYTFGSGTRLTVV.

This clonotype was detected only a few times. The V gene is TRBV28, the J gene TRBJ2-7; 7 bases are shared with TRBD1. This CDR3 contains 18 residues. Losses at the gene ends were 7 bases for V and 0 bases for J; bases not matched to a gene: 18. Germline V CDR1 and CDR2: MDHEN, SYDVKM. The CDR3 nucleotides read TGTGCCAGCATTATAGGACGGGACAGCGGATTAGTCTCCTACGAGCAGTACTTC. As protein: CASIIGRDSGLVSYEQYF.

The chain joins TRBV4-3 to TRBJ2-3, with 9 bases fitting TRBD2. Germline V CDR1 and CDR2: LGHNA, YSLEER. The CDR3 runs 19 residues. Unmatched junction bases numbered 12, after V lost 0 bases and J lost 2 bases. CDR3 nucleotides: TGCGCCAGCAGCCAAGAAGTAGGGCTAGCGGGACGGGTCACAGATACGCAGTATTTT. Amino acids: CASSQEVGLAGRVTDTQYF.

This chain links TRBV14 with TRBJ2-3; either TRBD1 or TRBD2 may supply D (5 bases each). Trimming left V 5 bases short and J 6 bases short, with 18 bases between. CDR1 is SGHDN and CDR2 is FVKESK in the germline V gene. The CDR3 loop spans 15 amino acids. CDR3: CASSEGPSPPDTQYF. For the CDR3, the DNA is TGTGCCAGCAGCGAGGGGCCCTCGCCTCCGGATACGCAGTATTTT.

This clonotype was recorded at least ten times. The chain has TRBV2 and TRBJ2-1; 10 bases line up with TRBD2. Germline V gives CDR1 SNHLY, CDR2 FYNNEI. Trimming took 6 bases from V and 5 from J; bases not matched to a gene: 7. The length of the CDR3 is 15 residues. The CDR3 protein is CASRGAGGINNEQFF. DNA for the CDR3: TGTGCCAGCAGGGGAGCGGGGGGGATAAACAATGAGCAGTTCTTC.

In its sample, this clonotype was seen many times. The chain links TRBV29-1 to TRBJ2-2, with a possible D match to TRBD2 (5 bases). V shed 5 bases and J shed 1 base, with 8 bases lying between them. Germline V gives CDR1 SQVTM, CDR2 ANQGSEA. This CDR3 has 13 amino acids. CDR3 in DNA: TGCAGCGTTTTGGCGGGGAACACCGGGGAGCTGTTTTTT. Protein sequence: CSVLAGNTGELFF.

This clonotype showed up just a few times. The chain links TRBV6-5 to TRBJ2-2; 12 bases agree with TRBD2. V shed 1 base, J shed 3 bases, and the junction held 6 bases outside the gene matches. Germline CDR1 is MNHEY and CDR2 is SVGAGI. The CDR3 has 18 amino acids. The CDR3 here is CASSYWLAGGQDTGELFF. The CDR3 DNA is TGTGCCAGCAGTTACTGGCTAGCGGGGGGGCAAGACACCGGGGAGCTGTTTTTT.

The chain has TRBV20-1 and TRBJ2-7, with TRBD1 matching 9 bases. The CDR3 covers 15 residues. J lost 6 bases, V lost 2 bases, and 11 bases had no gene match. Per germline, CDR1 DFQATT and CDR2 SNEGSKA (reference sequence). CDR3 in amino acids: CSARLRDRARVEQYF. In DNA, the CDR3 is TGCAGTGCTAGATTACGGGACAGGGCGAGGGTCGAGCAGTACTTC.

The CDR3 coding sequence is TGCAGCGTTGAGGGGTCGGAGGGTACCTACGAGCAGTACTTC. It translates to CSVEGSEGTYEQYF. This chain uses TRBV29-1 with TRBJ2-7, with D possibly matching TRBD2 (6 bases). V was pared by 3 bases and J by 2 bases, with 14 bases between. Germline assignment: CDR1 SQVTM and CDR2 ANQGSEA. The CDR3 loop spans 14 amino acids.

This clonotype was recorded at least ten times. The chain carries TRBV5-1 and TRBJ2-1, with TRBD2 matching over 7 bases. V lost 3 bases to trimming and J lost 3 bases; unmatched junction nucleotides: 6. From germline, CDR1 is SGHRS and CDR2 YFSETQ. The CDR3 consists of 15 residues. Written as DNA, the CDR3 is TGCGCCAGCAGCTCCGGGACTAACTACTACAATGAGCAGTTCTTC. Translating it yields CASSSGTNYYNEQFF. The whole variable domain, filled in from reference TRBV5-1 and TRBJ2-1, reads KAGVTQTPRYLIKTRGQQVTLSCSPISGHRSVSWYQQTPGQGLQFLFEYFSETQRNKGNFPGRFSGRQFSNSRSEMNVSTLELGDSALYLCASSSGTNYYNEQFFGPGTRLTVL.

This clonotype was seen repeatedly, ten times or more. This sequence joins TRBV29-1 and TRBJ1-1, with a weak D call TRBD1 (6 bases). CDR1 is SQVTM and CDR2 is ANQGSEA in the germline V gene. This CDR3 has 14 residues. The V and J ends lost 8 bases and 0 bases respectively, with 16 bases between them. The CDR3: CSLGTLDMNTEAFF. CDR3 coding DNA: TGCAGCCTTGGGACATTGGATATGAACACTGAAGCTTTCTTT.

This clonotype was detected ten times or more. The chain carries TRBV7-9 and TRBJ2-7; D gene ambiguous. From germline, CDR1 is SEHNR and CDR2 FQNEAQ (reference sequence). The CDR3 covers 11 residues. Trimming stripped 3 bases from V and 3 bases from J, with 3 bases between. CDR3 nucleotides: TGTGCCAGCAGCTTCGACTACGAGCAGTACTTC. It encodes CASSFDYEQYF.

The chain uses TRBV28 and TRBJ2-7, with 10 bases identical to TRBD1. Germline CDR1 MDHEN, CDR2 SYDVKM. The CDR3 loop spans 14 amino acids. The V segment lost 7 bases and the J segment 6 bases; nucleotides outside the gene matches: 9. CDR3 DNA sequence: TGTGCCAGCAATCGTCCGGGACAGGGGTTCGAGCAGTACTTC. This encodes CASNRPGQGFEQYF.

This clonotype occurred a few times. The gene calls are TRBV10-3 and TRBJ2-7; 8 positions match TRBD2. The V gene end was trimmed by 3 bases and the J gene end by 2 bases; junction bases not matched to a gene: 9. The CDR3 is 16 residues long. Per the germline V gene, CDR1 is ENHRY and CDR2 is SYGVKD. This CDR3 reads CAISDPGGDAPYEQYF. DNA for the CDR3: TGTGCCATCAGTGACCCCGGGGGGGACGCCCCCTACGAGCAGTACTTC.

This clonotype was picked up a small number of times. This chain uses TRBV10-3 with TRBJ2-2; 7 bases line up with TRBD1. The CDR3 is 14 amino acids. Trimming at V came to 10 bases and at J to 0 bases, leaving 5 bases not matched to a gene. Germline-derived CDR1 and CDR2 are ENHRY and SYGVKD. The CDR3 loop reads CATEDRANTGELFF. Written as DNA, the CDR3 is TGTGCCACAGAAGACAGGGCGAACACCGGGGAGCTGTTTTTT.

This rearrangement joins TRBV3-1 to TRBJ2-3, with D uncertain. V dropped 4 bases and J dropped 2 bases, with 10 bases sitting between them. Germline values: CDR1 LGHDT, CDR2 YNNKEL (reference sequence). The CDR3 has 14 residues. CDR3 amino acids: CASSLSEPTDTQYF. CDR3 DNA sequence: TGTGCCAGCAGCCTTTCTGAACCCACAGATACGCAGTATTTT.